This T cell receptor beta chain emerged from a study of cytomegalovirus exposure and HLA in healthy donors. CDR3 length: 20 residues. The V gene's germline CDR1 is SGHVS and CDR2 FNYEAQ. V shed 0 bases and J 0 bases; nucleotides not matched to a gene: 8. Researchers ran the PCR with 60 Vbeta and 13 Jbeta primers. Clones were read by immunoSEQ multiplex PCR, and TCRdb kept only the in-frame ones, dropping some. The sample consists of about 130,000 clones, more than 65% of them appearing once. The sequenced sample was PBMCs. The clonotype comes from a woman between 55 and 75 years old in good health and CMV-seropositive. The chain uses TRBV7-6 and TRBJ2-1; 13 bases agree with TRBD2. CDR3 bases: TGTGCCAGCAGCTTAGCCACCGGGACTAGCGGGGCTAGCTCCTACAATGAGCAGTTCTTC. The encoded protein is CASSLATGTSGASSYNEQFF.